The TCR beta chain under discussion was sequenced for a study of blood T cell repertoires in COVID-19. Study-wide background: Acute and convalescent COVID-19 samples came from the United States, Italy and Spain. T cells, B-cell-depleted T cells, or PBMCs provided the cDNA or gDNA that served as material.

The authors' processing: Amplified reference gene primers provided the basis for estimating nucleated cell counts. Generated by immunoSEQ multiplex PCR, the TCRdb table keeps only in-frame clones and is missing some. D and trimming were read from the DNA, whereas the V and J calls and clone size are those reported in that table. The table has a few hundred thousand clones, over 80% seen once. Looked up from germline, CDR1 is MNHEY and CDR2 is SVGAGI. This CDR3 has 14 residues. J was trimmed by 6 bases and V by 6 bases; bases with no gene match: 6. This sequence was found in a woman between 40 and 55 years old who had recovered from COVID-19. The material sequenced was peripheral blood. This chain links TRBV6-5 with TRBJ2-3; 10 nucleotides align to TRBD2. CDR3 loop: CASRRGLASDTQYF. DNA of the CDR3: TGTGCCAGCAGAAGGGGACTAGCGAGTGATACGCAGTATTTT.